A selection of T cell receptor beta chains follows, all from one sample in a study of identifying expanded T cells in peripheral blood. Profiling relied on immunoSEQ multiplex PCR, and the TCRdb table lists in-frame clones only, not all of them. The table shows 120,000 or so clones, with more than 80% occurring only once. Sequencing was carried out using blood. The source of these receptors is a person between 18 and 70 years old in good health. The CDR3 runs from the conserved cysteine through the conserved F or W. The D gene is left open where the match is weak. Only part of the rows carry a size: once, few, many, or a class if the clone is expanded.

-	TRBV9	-	TRBJ1-1	TGTGCCAGCAGTGGGGGAGGCCGAGACACTGAAGCTTTCTTT	CASSGGGRDTEAFF
-	TRBV7-2	-	TRBJ1-3	TGTGCCAGCAGTCAAAATTATCTCTCTGGAAACACCATATATTTT	CASSQNYLSGNTIYF
-	TRBV7-9	-	TRBJ2-1	TGTGCCAGCAGCCAATACGGGGGTAGATACAATGAGCAGTTCTTC	CASSQYGGRYNEQFF
-	TRBV7-9	-	TRBJ1-3	TGTGCCAGCAGCTTCTTCACCCGGGGGGCTTCTGGAAACACCATATATTTT	CASSFFTRGASGNTIYF
-	TRBV6-5	-	TRBJ1-1	TGTGCCAGCGGAACTCTGGGTATCTTT	CASGTLGIF
-	TRBV27	-	TRBJ2-7	TGTGCCAGCAGTTTATCGGGACACGTTGCTGATTACGAGCAGTACTTC	CASSLSGHVADYEQYF
-	TRBV11-3	-	TRBJ2-3	TGTGCCAGCAGCTTCCCTCAGAACACAGATACGCAGTATTTT	CASSFPQNTDTQYF
-	TRBV30	-	TRBJ1-1	TGTGCCTGGAGTGAGGGCTTTTCCTCGAACACTGAAGCTTTCTTT	CAWSEGFSSNTEAFF
-	TRBV18	-	TRBJ1-1	TGTGCCAGCTCCGCCCTACGGGTGGGGGACACTGAAGCTTTCTTT	CASSALRVGDTEAFF
-	TRBV6-5	-	TRBJ1-1	TGTGCCAGCAGTTACGGTGGACAGCCCCGCAACGGAGCTTTCTTT	CASSYGGQPRNGAFF
-	TRBV4-3	-	TRBJ2-7	TGCGCCAGCAGCCAAGAGGAGGGAAACTCCTACGAGCAGTACTTC	CASSQEEGNSYEQYF
-	TRBV5-1	-	TRBJ1-1	TGCGCCAGCAGCTTAGGGGTAGGAGGGACCACTGAAGCTTTCTTT	CASSLGVGGTTEAFF
-	TRBV28	TRBD1	TRBJ1-4	TGTGCCAGCCTCCGGGACAGGGGATTCAATGAAAAACTGTTTTTT	CASLRDRGFNEKLFF
-	TRBV7-9	TRBD1	TRBJ1-6	TGTGCCAGCAGCTACGGGACAGGGAGCTCCTATAATTCACCCCTCCACTTT	CASSYGTGSSYNSPLHF
few	TRBV5-1	TRBD2	TRBJ2-3	TGCGCCAGCAGCTTGCAGCGGGGGTCCACAGATACGCAGTATTTT	CASSLQRGSTDTQYF
-	TRBV6-5	-	TRBJ1-2	TGTGCCAGCAGCTCTCGACACGGCCGCTACACCTTC	CASSSRHGRYTF
-	TRBV4-1	-	TRBJ2-5	TGCGCCAGCAGCCAATTAGGACGGGAAGAGACCCAGTACTTC	CASSQLGREETQYF
-	TRBV11-2	TRBD1	TRBJ1-2	TGTGCCAGCAGCTCGGGGGGGACAGAGGGTTTAGGCTACACCTTC	CASSSGGTEGLGYTF
-	TRBV18	-	TRBJ2-3	TGTGCCAGCTCCTTCCAAGGGATTCATAGCACAGATACGCAGTATTTT	CASSFQGIHSTDTQYF
-	TRBV2	-	TRBJ2-7	TGTGCCAGCAGTGAAGCGGTAGGGACCTACGAGCAGTACTTC	CASSEAVGTYEQYF
-	TRBV5-1	-	TRBJ1-4	TGCGCCAGCAGCTACCGGGACCGAAAAAATGAAAAACTGTTTTTT	CASSYRDRKNEKLFF
-	TRBV5-1	TRBD1	TRBJ2-7	TGCGCCAGCAGCCCCCGGACAGGTACCTACGAGCAGTACTTC	CASSPRTGTYEQYF